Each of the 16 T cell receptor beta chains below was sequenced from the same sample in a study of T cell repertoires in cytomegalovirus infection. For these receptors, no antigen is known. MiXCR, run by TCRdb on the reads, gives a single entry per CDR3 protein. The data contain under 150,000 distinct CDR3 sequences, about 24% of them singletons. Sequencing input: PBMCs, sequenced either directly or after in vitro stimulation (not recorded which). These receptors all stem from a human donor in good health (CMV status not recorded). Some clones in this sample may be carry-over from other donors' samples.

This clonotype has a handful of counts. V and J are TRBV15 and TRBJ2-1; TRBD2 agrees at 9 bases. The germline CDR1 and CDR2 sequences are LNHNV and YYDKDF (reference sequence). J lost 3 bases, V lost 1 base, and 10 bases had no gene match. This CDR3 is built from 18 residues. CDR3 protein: CATSRGNELAGHYNEQFF. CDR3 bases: TGTGCCACCAGCAGAGGAAATGAACTAGCGGGCCACTACAATGAGCAGTTCTTC. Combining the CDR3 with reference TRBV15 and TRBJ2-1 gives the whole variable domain DAMVIQNPRYQVTQFGKPVTLSCSQTLNHNVMYWYQQKSSQAPKLLFHYYDKDFNNEADTPDNFQSRRPNTSFCFLDIRSPGLGDTAMYLCATSRGNELAGHYNEQFFGPGTRLTVL.

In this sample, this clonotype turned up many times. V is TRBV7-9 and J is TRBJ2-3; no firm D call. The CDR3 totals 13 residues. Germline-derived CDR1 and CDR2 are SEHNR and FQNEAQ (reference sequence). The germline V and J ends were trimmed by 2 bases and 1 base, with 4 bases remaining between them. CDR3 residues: CASSLHGTDTQYF. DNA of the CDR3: TGTGCCAGCAGCTTACATGGCACAGATACGCAGTATTTT.

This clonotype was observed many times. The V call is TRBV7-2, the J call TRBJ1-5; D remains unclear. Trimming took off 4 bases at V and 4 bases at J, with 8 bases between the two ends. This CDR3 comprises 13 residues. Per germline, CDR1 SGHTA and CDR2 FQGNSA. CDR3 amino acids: CASSSRLNQPQHF. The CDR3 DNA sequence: TGTGCCAGCAGCTCAAGGTTGAATCAGCCCCAGCATTTT.

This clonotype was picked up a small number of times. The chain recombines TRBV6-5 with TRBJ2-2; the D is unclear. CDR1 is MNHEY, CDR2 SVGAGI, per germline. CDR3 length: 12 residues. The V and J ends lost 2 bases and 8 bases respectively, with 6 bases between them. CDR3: CASSYDRGELFF. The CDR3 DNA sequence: TGTGCCAGCAGTTACGATAGGGGGGAGCTGTTTTTT.

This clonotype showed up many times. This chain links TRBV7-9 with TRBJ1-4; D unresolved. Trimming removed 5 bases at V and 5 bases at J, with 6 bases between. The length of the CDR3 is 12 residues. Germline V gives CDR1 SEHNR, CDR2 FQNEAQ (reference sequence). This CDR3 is CASSLLNEKLFF. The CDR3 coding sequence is TGTGCCAGCAGCCTCCTCAATGAAAAACTGTTTTTT.

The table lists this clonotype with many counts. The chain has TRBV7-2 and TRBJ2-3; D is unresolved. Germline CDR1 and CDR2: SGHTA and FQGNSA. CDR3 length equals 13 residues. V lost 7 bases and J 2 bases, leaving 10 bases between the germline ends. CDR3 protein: CASKDGFTDTQYF. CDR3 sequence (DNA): TGTGCCAGCAAAGACGGATTCACAGATACGCAGTATTTT.

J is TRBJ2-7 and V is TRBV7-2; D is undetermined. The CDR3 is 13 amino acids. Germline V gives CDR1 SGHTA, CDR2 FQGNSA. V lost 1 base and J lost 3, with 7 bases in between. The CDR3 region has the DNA TGTGCCAGCAGCTTAGTCAACGGCTACGAGCAGTACTTC. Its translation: CASSLVNGYEQYF.

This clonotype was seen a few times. In nucleotides, the CDR3 is TGTGCCACCAGTGATTTAAGGCACAGCCAAGAGACCCAGTACTTC. Its translation: CATSDLRHSQETQYF. This rearrangement joins TRBV24-1 to TRBJ2-5; no clear D. Germline CDR1 is KGHDR and CDR2 is SFDVKD. The V gene lost 1 base and the J gene lost 1 base, with 9 bases spanning the gap. CDR3 length: 15 residues.

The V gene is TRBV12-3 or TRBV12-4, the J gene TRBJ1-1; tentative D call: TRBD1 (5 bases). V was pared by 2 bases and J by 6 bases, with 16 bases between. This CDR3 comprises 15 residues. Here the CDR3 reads CASSLLGGASPEAFF. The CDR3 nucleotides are TGTGCCAGCAGTTTACTCGGAGGGGCAAGCCCTGAAGCTTTCTTT.

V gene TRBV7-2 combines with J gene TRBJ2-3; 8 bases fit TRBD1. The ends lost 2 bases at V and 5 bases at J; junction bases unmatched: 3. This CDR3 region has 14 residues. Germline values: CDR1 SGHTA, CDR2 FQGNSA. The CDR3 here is CASSLQGAGDTQYF. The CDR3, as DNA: TGTGCCAGCAGCTTACAGGGGGCGGGAGATACGCAGTATTTT.

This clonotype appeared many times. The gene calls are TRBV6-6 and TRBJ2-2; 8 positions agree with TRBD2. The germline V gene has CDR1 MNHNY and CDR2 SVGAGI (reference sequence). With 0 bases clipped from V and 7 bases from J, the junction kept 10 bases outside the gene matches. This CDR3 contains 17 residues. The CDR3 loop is CASSYSGRAGVGGELFF. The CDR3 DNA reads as TGTGCCAGCAGTTACTCGGGCAGAGCGGGAGTCGGCGGGGAGCTGTTTTTT.

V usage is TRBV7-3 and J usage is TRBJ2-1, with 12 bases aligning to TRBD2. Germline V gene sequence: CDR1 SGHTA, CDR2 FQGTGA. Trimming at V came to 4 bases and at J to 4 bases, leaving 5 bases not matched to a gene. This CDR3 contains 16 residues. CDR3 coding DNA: TGTGCCAGCAGCTCCCTAGCGGGAGGGATTTACAATGAGCAGTTCTTC. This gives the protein CASSSLAGGIYNEQFF.

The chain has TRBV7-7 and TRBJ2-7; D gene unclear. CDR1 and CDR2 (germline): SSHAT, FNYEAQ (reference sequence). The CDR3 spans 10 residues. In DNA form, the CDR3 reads TGTGCTAGCAGCGCCACTGGTCAGTACGTC. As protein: CASSATGQYV.

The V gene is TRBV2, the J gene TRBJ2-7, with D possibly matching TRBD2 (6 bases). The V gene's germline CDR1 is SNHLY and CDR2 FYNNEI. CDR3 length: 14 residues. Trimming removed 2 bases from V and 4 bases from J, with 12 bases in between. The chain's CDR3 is CASSEPRDLYEQYF. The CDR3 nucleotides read TGTGCCAGCAGTGAACCCCGGGACTTATACGAGCAGTACTTC.

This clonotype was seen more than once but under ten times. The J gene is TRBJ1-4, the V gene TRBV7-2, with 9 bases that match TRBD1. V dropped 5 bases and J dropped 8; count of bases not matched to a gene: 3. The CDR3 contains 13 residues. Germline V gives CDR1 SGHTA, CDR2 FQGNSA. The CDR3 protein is CASSGQGKEKLFF. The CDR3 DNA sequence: TGTGCCAGCAGCGGACAGGGGAAGGAAAAACTGTTTTTT.

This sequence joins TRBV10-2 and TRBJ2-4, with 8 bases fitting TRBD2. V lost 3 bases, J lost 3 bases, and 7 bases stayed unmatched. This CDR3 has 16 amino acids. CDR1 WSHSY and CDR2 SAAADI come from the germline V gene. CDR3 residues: CASSDPPGLGKNIQYF. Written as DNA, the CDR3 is TGCGCCAGCAGTGACCCGCCGGGACTAGGCAAAAACATTCAGTACTTC.